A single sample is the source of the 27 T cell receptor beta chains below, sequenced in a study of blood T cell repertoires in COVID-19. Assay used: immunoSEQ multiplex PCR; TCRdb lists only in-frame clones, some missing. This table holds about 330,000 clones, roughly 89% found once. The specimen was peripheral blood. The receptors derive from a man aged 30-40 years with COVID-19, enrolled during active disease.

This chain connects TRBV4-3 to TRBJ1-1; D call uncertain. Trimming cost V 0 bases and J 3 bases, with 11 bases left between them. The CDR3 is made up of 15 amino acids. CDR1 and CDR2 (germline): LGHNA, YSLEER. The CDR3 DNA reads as TGCGCCAGCAGCCAAGACGGGGAGTCTTACACTGAAGCTTTCTTT. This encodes CASSQDGESYTEAFF.

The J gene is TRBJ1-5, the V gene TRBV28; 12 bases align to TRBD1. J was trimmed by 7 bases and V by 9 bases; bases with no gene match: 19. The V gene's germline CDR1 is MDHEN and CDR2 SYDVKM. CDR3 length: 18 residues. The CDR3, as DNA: TGTGCCAGTAGACCCCCCCACCCGGGACAGGGGGCAGGACAGCCCCAGCATTTT. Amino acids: CASRPPHPGQGAGQPQHF.

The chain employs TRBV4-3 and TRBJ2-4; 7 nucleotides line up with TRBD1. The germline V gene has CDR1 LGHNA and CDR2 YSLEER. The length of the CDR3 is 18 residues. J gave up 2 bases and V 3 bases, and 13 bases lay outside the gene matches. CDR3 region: CASSHDPGGHPSKNIQYF. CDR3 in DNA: TGCGCCAGCAGCCACGACCCAGGGGGACACCCCTCCAAAAACATTCAGTACTTC.

The CDR3, as DNA: TGCAGTGCTAGTAGCAGGGCAATTAATCAGCCCCAGCATTTT. It encodes CSASSRAINQPQHF. This chain connects TRBV20-1 to TRBJ1-5, with D possibly matching TRBD1 (5 bases). Trimming shortened V by 3 bases and J by 4 bases, and 13 bases separated the two germline ends. The germline V gene has CDR1 DFQATT and CDR2 SNEGSKA (reference sequence). CDR3 length equals 14 residues.

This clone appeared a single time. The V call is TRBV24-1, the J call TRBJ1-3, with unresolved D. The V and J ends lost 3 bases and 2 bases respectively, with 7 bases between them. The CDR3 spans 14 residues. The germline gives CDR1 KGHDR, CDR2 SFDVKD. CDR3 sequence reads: CATSDPYAGNTIYF. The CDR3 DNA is TGTGCCACCAGTGATCCTTATGCTGGAAACACCATATATTTT.

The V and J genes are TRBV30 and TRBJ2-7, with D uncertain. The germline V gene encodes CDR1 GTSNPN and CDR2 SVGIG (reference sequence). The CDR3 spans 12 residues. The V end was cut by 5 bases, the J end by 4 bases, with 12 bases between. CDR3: CAWATARYEQYF. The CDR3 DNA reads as TGTGCCTGGGCGACCGCTAGATACGAGCAGTACTTC.

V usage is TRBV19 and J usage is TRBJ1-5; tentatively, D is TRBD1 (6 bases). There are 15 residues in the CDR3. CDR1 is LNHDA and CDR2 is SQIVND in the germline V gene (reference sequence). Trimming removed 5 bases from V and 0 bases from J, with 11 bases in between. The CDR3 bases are TGTGCCAGTAGTTCTGACAGGAATAGCAATCAGCCCCAGCATTTT. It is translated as CASSSDRNSNQPQHF.

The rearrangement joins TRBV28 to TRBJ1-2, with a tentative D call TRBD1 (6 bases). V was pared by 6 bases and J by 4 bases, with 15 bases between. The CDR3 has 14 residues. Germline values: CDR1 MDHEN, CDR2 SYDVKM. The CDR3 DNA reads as TGTGCCAGCAGGACCCCACAGGGCCTCTATGGCTACACCTTC. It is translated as CASRTPQGLYGYTF.

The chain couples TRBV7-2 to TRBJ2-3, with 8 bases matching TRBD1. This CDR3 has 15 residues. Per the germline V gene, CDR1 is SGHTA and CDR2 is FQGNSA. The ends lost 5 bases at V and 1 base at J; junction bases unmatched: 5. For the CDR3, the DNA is TGTGCCAGCAGCCAATCGGGACAGGGCACAGATACGCAGTATTTT. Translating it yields CASSQSGQGTDTQYF.

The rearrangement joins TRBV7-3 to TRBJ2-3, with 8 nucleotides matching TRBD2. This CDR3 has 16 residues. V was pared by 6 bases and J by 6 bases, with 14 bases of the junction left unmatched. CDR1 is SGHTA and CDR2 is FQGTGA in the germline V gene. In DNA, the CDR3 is TGTGCCAGCAGATTCGGACCGGGACTAGTTGATGATACGCAGTATTTT. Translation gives CASRFGPGLVDDTQYF.

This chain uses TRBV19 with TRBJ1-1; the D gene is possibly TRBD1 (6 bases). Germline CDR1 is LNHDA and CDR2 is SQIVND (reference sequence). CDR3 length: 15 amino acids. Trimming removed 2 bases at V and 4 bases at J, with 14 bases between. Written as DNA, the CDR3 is TGTGCCAGTAGTATAAACCCCAGGGGCGGCACTGAAGCTTTCTTT. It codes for CASSINPRGGTEAFF.

The CDR3: CASSTNEQSYEQYF. CDR3 DNA: TGTGCCAGCAGTACCAACGAACAGTCCTACGAGCAGTACTTC. V gene TRBV6-5 combines with J gene TRBJ2-7; unclear D gene. The V gene lost 5 bases and the J gene lost 1 base, with 12 bases spanning the gap. The length of the CDR3 is 14 residues. Germline V gene sequence: CDR1 MNHEY, CDR2 SVGAGI.

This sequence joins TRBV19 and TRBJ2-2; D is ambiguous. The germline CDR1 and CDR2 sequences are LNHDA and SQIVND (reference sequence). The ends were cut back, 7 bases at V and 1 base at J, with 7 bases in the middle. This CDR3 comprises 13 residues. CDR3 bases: TGTGCCAGTACTCGAGGGAACACCGGGGAGCTGTTTTTT. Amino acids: CASTRGNTGELFF.

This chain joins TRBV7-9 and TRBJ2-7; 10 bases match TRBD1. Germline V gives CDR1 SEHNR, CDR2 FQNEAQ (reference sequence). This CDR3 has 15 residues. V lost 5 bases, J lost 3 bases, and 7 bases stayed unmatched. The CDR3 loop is CASSLRDRGFYEQYF. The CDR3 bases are TGTGCCAGCAGCCTCCGGGACAGGGGATTCTACGAGCAGTACTTC.

CDR3: CASSERQGISGYTF. The CDR3 nucleotides read TGTGCCAGCAGTGAAAGACAGGGCATCTCTGGCTACACCTTC. This chain uses TRBV2 with TRBJ1-2, with TRBD1 identical over 7 bases. Trimming at V came to 2 bases and at J to 7 bases, leaving 7 bases not matched to a gene. This CDR3 comprises 14 residues. The V gene's germline CDR1 is SNHLY and CDR2 FYNNEI.

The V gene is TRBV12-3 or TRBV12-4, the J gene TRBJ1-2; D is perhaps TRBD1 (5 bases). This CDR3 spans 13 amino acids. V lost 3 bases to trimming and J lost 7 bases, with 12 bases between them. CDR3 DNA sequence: TGTGCCAGCAGTTTTCAGGGTTGGGGTGGCTACACCTTC. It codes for CASSFQGWGGYTF.

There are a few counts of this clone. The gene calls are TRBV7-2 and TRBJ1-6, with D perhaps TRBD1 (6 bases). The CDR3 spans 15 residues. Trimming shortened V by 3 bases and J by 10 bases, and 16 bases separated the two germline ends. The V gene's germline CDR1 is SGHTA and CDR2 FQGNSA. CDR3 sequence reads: CASSFAGAGGSPLHF. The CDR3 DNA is TGTGCCAGCAGCTTTGCAGGGGCCGGAGGATCACCCCTCCACTTT.

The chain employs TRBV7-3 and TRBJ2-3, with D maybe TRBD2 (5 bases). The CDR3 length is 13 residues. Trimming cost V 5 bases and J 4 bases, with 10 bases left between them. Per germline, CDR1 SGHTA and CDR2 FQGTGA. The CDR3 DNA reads TGTGCCAGCAGCCTAGCTACCCCAGATACGCAGTATTTT. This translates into CASSLATPDTQYF.

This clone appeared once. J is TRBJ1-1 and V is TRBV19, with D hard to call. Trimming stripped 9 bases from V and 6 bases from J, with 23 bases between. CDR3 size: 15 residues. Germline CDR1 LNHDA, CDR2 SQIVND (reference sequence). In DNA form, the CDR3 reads TGTGCCAGCCGCCGGGAGGGCGCGGGGTTAGCTGAAGCTTTCTTT. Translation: CASRREGAGLAEAFF. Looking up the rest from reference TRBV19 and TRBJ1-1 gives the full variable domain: DGGITQSPKYLFRKEGQNVTLSCEQNLNHDAMYWYRQDPGQGLRLIYYSQIVNDFQKGDIAEGYSVSREKKESFPLTVTSAQKNPTAFYLCASRREGAGLAEAFFGQGTRLTVV.

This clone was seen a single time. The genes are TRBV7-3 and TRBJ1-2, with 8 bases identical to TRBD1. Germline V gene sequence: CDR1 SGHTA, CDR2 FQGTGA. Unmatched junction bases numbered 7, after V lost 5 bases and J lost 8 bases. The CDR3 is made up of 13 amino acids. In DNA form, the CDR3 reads TGTGCCAGCAGCCTCTCGACAGGGGAGGGCTACACCTTC. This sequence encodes CASSLSTGEGYTF.

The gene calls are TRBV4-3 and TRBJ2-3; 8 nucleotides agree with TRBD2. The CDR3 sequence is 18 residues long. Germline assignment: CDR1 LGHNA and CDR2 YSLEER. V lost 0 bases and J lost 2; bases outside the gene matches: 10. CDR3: CASSQDTGAGGPTDTQYF. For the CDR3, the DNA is TGCGCCAGCAGCCAAGATACCGGGGCGGGGGGACCCACAGATACGCAGTATTTT.

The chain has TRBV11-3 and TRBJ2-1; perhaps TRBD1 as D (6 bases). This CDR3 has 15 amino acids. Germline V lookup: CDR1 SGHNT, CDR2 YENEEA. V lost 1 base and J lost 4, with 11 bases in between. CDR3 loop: CASSLAGHSYNEQFF. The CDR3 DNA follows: TGTGCCAGCAGCTTAGCGGGACACTCTTACAATGAGCAGTTCTTC.

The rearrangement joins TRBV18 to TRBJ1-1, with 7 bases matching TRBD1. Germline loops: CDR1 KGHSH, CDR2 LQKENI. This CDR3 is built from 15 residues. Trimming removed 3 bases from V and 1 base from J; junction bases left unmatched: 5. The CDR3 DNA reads TGTGCCAGCTCACCTCCACAGGGGAGGAACACTGAAGCTTTCTTT. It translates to CASSPPQGRNTEAFF.

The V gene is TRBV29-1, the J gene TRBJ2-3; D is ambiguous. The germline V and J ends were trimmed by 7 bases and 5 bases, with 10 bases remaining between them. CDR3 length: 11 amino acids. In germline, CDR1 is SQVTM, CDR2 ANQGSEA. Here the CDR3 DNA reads TGCAGCGAGGTGAGGCGAGATACGCAGTATTTT. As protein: CSEVRRDTQYF.

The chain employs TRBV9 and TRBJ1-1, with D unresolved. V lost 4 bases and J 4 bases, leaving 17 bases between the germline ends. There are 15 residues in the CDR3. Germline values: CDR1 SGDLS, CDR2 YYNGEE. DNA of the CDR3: TGTGCCAGCAGCCCTCGGACCGGGAGGACCACTGAAGCTTTCTTT. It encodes CASSPRTGRTTEAFF.

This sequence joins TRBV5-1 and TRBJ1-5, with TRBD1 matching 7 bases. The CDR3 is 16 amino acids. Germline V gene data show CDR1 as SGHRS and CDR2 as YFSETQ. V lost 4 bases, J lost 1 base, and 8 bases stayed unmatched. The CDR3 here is CASSVTGTGSNQPQHF. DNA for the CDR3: TGCGCCAGCAGCGTGACAGGGACGGGAAGCAATCAGCCCCAGCATTTT.

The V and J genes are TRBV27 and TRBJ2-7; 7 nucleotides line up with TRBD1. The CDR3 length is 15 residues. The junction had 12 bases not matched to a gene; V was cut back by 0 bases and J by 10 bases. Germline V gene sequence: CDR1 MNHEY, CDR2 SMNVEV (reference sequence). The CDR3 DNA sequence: TGTGCCAGCAGTTTATCGGTGACAGGGTACGCGTATCAGTACTTC. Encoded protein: CASSLSVTGYAYQYF.